This T cell receptor beta chain was identified during a study of blood T cell repertoires in COVID-19. Whole-study context: The study drew acute and convalescent COVID-19 samples from the United States, Italy and Spain.

From germline, CDR1 is MNHEY and CDR2 SMNVEV (reference sequence). V dropped 5 bases and J dropped 8 bases, with 19 bases sitting between them. The CDR3 consists of 15 residues. This clone was recorded only once. Study processing details: Estimation of nucleated cell counts relied on the amplification of reference gene primers. Assay: immunoSEQ multiplex PCR; the TCRdb copy retains only in-frame clones and omits some. That table is the source of V, J and clone size, and D and trimming were worked out from the DNA. The sample holds 70,000 to 85,000 clones, over 80% seen once. This chain joins TRBV27 and TRBJ2-1; D might be TRBD1 (5 bases). The sequenced sample was peripheral blood. This TCR derives from a human donor in a cohort sampled during active COVID-19. The CDR3 coding sequence is TGTGCCAGCAGTCCTCCAGCGATGACAGTGGATGAGCAGTTCTTC. Translation gives CASSPPAMTVDEQFF.